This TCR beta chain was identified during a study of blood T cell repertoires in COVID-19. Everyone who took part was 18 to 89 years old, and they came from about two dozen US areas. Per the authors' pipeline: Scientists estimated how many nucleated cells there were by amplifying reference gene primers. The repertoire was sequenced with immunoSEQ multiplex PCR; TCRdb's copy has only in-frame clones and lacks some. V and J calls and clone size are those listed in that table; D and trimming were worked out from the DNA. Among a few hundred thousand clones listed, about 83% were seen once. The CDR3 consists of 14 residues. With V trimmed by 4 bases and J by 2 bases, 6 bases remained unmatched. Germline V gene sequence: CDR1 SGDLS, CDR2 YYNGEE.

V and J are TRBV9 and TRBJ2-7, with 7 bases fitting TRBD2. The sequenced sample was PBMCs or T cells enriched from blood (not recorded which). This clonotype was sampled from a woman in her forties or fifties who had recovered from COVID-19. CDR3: CASSPLGTTYEQYF. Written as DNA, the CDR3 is TGTGCCAGCAGCCCCCTCGGGACTACCTACGAGCAGTACTTC.